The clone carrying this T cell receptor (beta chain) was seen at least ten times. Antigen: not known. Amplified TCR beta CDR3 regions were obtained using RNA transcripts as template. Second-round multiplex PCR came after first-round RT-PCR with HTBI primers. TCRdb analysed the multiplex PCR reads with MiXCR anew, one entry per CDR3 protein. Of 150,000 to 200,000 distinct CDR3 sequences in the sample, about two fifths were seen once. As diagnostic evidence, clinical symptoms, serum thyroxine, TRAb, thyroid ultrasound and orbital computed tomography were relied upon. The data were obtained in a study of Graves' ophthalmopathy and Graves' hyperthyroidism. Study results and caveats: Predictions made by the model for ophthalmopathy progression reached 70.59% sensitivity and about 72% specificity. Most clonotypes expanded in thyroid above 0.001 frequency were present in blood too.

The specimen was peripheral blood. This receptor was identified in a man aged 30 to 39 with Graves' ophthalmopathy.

The CDR3 DNA follows: TGTGCCAGCAGCCCGCACAGGGTGGTGAACGAGCAGTACTTC. Protein product: CASSPHRVVNEQYF. The rearrangement links TRBV5-5 to TRBJ2-7; tentative D call: TRBD1 (6 bases). This CDR3 has 14 residues. Germline V gene data show CDR1 as SGHKS and CDR2 as YYEKEE (reference sequence). V shed 4 bases and J shed 5 bases, with 16 bases lying between them. The variable domain in full, with the rest retrieved from reference TRBV5-5 and TRBJ2-7, is DAGVTQSPTHLIKTRGQQVTLRCSPISGHKSVSWYQQVLGQGPQFIFQYYEKEERGRGNFPDRFSARQFPNYSSELNVNALLLGDSALYLCASSPHRVVNEQYFGPGTRLTVT.